These 27 T cell receptor beta chains share one sample of origin, sequenced in a study of blood T cell repertoires in COVID-19. Sequenced by immunoSEQ multiplex PCR; TCRdb stores in-frame clones only, minus some. This sample has about 73,000 clones; 65% to 85% occur once, and the top ten carry over 25%. Specimen: peripheral blood. Receptors were obtained from a human donor in a cohort sampled during active COVID-19.

V usage is TRBV5-6 and J usage is TRBJ1-5; 9 bases map to TRBD1. Germline lookup yields CDR1 SGHDT and CDR2 YYEEEE. The CDR3 is made up of 16 amino acids. J gave up 4 bases and V 0 bases, and 5 bases lay outside the gene matches. The CDR3 nucleotides are TGTGCCAGCAGCTTGGCGGGGACAGGGTTTAATCAGCCCCAGCATTTT. Amino acid sequence: CASSLAGTGFNQPQHF.

The V call is TRBV7-8, the J call TRBJ2-5; D is possibly TRBD2 (7 bases). The CDR3 is 15 amino acids. Germline V gene lookup returns CDR1 SGHVS and CDR2 FQNEAQ. Trimming stripped 0 bases from V and 5 bases from J, with 13 bases between. In nucleotides, the CDR3 is TGTGCCAGCAGCTTAGCGCGGGGGCCCCCCGAGACCCAGTACTTC. It specifies CASSLARGPPETQYF.

The V gene is TRBV4-2, the J gene TRBJ2-3, with D perhaps TRBD1 (6 bases). Germline CDR1 reads LGHNA; CDR2 reads YNFKEQ. The length of the CDR3 is 17 residues. V was shortened by 1 base and J by 6 bases, with 20 bases between the two germline ends. The CDR3 is CASSQGFQTGSPDTQYF. The CDR3 DNA reads TGTGCCAGCAGCCAAGGTTTTCAGACAGGATCACCTGATACGCAGTATTTT.

This chain links TRBV5-1 with TRBJ2-3, with 9 positions matching TRBD2. The CDR3 is made up of 16 amino acids. V shed 0 bases, J shed 6 bases, and the junction held 8 bases outside the gene matches. Germline loops: CDR1 SGHRS, CDR2 YFSETQ. The CDR3 protein is CASSLGASGVADTQYF. CDR3 nucleotides: TGCGCCAGCAGCTTGGGGGCTAGCGGGGTGGCGGATACGCAGTATTTT.

J is TRBJ2-7 and V is TRBV6-6; 7 nucleotides match TRBD2. V was clipped by 2 bases and J by 6 bases; unmatched bases: 7. Germline V gene sequence: CDR1 MNHNY, CDR2 SVGAGI (reference sequence). This CDR3 has 14 residues. The chain's CDR3 is CASSYAQLAREQYF. CDR3 DNA: TGTGCCAGCAGTTACGCCCAACTAGCGCGCGAGCAGTACTTC.

The V call is TRBV4-1, the J call TRBJ2-7; TRBD1 matches 7 bases. The V gene end was trimmed by 5 bases and the J gene end by 7 bases; junction bases not matched to a gene: 11. Per germline, CDR1 MGHRA and CDR2 YSYEKL. The CDR3 contains 14 residues. The CDR3 coding sequence is TGCGCCAGCAGCTCTCATCAGGGGGTTGGTGAGCAGTACTTC. Translating gives CASSSHQGVGEQYF.

The V and J genes are TRBV11-2 and TRBJ1-1; no clear D. V shed 5 bases and J shed 0 bases, with 10 bases lying between them. The germline V gene encodes CDR1 SGHAT and CDR2 FQNNGV. The CDR3 contains 14 residues. CDR3 region: CASSRGRMNTEAFF. The DNA for the CDR3 is TGTGCCAGCAGCCGAGGTCGGATGAACACTGAAGCTTTCTTT.

The chain links TRBV5-4 to TRBJ2-5; D unresolved. The V end was cut by 0 bases, the J end by 4 bases, with 4 bases between. The CDR3 is 12 residues long. The germline V gene has CDR1 SGHNT and CDR2 YYREEE (reference sequence). The CDR3 loop is CASSLDRETQYF. The CDR3 DNA sequence: TGTGCCAGCAGCTTGGATCGAGAGACCCAGTACTTC. The full variable domain, completed using reference TRBV5-4 and TRBJ2-5, is ETGVTQSPTHLIKTRGQQVTLRCSSQSGHNTVSWYQQALGQGPQFIFQYYREEENGRGNFPPRFSGLQFPNYSSELNVNALELDDSALYLCASSLDRETQYFGPGTRLLVL.

Comment on this clone: Compared with germline, one end of the junction differs, possibly owing to a read error. Here the CDR3 DNA reads TGTGCCAGCACCCAAAGAGTGGGGGGGTCGTTTGATGAGCAGTTCTTC. This sequence encodes CASTQRVGGSFDEQFF. The gene calls are TRBV3-1 (or the pseudogene TRBV3-2) and TRBJ2-1, with 7 bases aligning to TRBD2. CDR1 and CDR2 (germline): LGHDT, YNNKEL (reference sequence). This CDR3 is 16 amino acids long.

The genes are TRBV15 and TRBJ2-7; 7 bases match TRBD1. V lost 0 bases to trimming and J lost 4 bases; unmatched junction nucleotides: 9. The length of the CDR3 is 16 residues. Looked up from germline, CDR1 is LNHNV and CDR2 is YYDKDF (reference sequence). This chain's CDR3 is CATSRDLGQLMYEQYF. DNA for the CDR3: TGTGCCACCAGCAGAGATTTGGGACAGTTGATGTACGAGCAGTACTTC.

V usage is TRBV19 and J usage is TRBJ2-2, with TRBD2 matching 9 bases. The CDR3 is made up of 15 amino acids. Germline CDR1 is LNHDA and CDR2 is SQIVND (reference sequence). Trimming took 5 bases from V and 5 from J; bases not matched to a gene: 6. CDR3 sequence reads: CASSPAGGRTGELFF. The CDR3 bases are TGTGCCAGTAGTCCTGCGGGGGGGCGAACCGGGGAGCTGTTTTTT.

This clone was detected only a few times. CDR3 loop: CASSPKGGGGFSTDTQYF. The CDR3, as DNA: TGTGCCAGCAGCCCAAAGGGCGGGGGGGGTTTTAGCACAGATACGCAGTATTTT. The gene calls are TRBV7-2 and TRBJ2-3, with 9 bases lining up with TRBD2. Germline V lookup: CDR1 SGHTA, CDR2 FQGNSA. J was trimmed by 0 bases and V by 5 bases; bases with no gene match: 12. CDR3 length: 18 amino acids.

J is TRBJ1-5 and V is TRBV10-3; 8 bases line up with TRBD1. V lost 6 bases to trimming and J lost 6 bases; unmatched junction nucleotides: 7. The CDR3 is 14 amino acids. Germline CDR1 reads ENHRY; CDR2 reads SYGVKD. The chain's CDR3 is CAISPGQGPQPQHF. The CDR3, as DNA: TGTGCCATCAGCCCCGGACAGGGACCTCAGCCCCAGCATTTT.

The CDR3 nucleotides read TGCGCCAGCAGCCGCAATCAGGGGCTGAGCACTGAAGCTTTCTTT. This translates into CASSRNQGLSTEAFF. The chain combines TRBV4-1 with TRBJ1-1; D possibly corresponds to TRBD1 (6 bases). Trimming took off 4 bases at V and 4 bases at J, with 16 bases between the two ends. In germline, CDR1 is MGHRA, CDR2 YSYEKL. The CDR3 length is 15 residues.

The chain has TRBV6-1 and TRBJ1-3; weak D call: TRBD1 (6 bases). Per germline, CDR1 MNHNS and CDR2 SASEGT. V lost 2 bases and J lost 5, with 10 bases in between. The CDR3 is 14 amino acids. The CDR3 here is CASSEQGSRNTIYF. In DNA, the CDR3 is TGTGCCAGCAGTGAACAGGGGAGCAGAAACACCATATATTTT.

This clone was seen only once. The chain is built from TRBV28 and TRBJ1-6; no clear D gene. The CDR3 loop spans 15 amino acids. Trimming shortened V by 5 bases and J by 11 bases, and 19 bases separated the two germline ends. CDR1 and CDR2 (germline): MDHEN, SYDVKM. The CDR3 region is CASSTYHRSAAPLHF. In DNA, the CDR3 is TGTGCCAGCAGTACCTACCACCGGTCAGCGGCACCCCTCCACTTT. Variable domain in full (rest from reference TRBV28 and TRBJ1-6): DVKVTQSSRYLVKRTGEKVFLECVQDMDHENMFWYRQDPGLGLRLIYFSYDVKMKEKGDIPEGYSVSREKKERFSLILESASTNQTSMYLCASSTYHRSAAPLHFGNGTRLTVT.

The chain carries TRBV5-4 and TRBJ1-2; D possibly corresponds to TRBD1 (5 bases). The CDR3 runs 14 residues. Germline-derived CDR1 and CDR2 are SGHNT and YYREEE (reference sequence). V was cut by 4 bases and J by 4 bases, with 14 bases left in between. The CDR3 is CASSLGTGPYGYTF. CDR3 in DNA: TGTGCCAGCAGCCTAGGAACAGGCCCCTATGGCTACACCTTC.

The V call is TRBV9, the J call TRBJ2-2, with a possible D match to TRBD2 (6 bases). Trimming pared 4 bases from V and 4 bases from J, leaving 20 bases between. The germline V gene encodes CDR1 SGDLS and CDR2 YYNGEE. This CDR3 is 17 amino acids long. The chain's CDR3 is CASSPTALGGSTGELFF. The CDR3 nucleotides read TGTGCCAGCAGCCCCACCGCCTTGGGAGGTAGCACCGGGGAGCTGTTTTTT.

The rearrangement uses TRBV4-1 and TRBJ2-1; TRBD2 might be the D (5 bases). Germline CDR1 and CDR2: MGHRA and YSYEKL. The CDR3 runs to 13 residues. Trimming removed 4 bases from V and 4 bases from J, with 8 bases in between. The CDR3 DNA reads as TGCGCCAGCAGCCCGGGAAATTACAATGAGCAGTTCTTC. This encodes CASSPGNYNEQFF.

The chain couples TRBV6-1 to TRBJ2-3, with TRBD1 identical over 9 bases. Unmatched junction bases numbered 5, after V lost 5 bases and J lost 2 bases. The germline gives CDR1 MNHNS, CDR2 SASEGT. There are 15 residues in the CDR3. In DNA, the CDR3 is TGTGCCAGCAGTCCGTGGGACAGGGTCACAGATACGCAGTATTTT. Protein product: CASSPWDRVTDTQYF.

The chain links TRBV27 to TRBJ2-7; weak D call: TRBD1 (7 bases). The CDR3 runs to 13 residues. V lost 10 bases and J 6 bases, leaving 19 bases between the germline ends. CDR1 and CDR2 from the germline V gene are MNHEY and SMNVEV (reference sequence). CDR3 residues: CATPGGIGLEQYF. Written as DNA, the CDR3 is TGTGCCACCCCAGGGGGGATCGGCCTCGAGCAGTACTTC.

The chain recombines TRBV19 with TRBJ1-5, with D unclear. CDR1 is LNHDA and CDR2 is SQIVND in the germline V gene (reference sequence). V lost 1 base, J lost 0 bases, and 7 bases lay in between. The CDR3 is 15 amino acids. The CDR3 sequence is CASSIGGNSNQPQHF. As DNA, the CDR3 is TGTGCCAGTAGTATAGGAGGGAATAGCAATCAGCCCCAGCATTTT.

This clone was detected only once. CDR3 residues: CASAGVNQPQHF. CDR3 bases: TGTGCCAGCGCGGGGGTTAATCAGCCCCAGCATTTT. The chain links TRBV12-3 or TRBV12-4 to TRBJ1-5; a weak D match, TRBD1 (5 bases). CDR3 length: 12 residues. V lost 8 bases and J lost 4, with 9 bases in between.

This clone has a handful of counts. The chain links TRBV15 to TRBJ1-4; 9 bases match TRBD1. The CDR3 loop spans 15 amino acids. Germline CDR1 is LNHNV and CDR2 is YYDKDF (reference sequence). J gave up 5 bases and V 5 bases, and 6 bases lay outside the gene matches. The CDR3 nucleotides read TGTGCCACCAGCGGGACAGGGTTTAAGAATGAAAAACTGTTTTTT. Translation gives CATSGTGFKNEKLFF.

The rearrangement links TRBV7-9 to TRBJ1-2; the D gene is possibly TRBD1 (5 bases). Germline V gives CDR1 SEHNR, CDR2 FQNEAQ (reference sequence). V was shortened by 5 bases and J by 4 bases, with 11 bases between the two germline ends. The CDR3 spans 13 residues. The CDR3 reads CASSPRGIYGYTF. The DNA for the CDR3 is TGTGCCAGCAGCCCACGGGGGATCTATGGCTACACCTTC.

The rearrangement links TRBV7-2 to TRBJ2-3; D might be TRBD2 (6 bases). This CDR3 region has 15 residues. Germline V lookup: CDR1 SGHTA, CDR2 FQGNSA. Trimming cost V 6 bases and J 1 base, with 14 bases left between them. The CDR3 region has the DNA TGTGCCAGCAGAACCCATAGCGGCCGCACAGATACGCAGTATTTT. It yields the protein CASRTHSGRTDTQYF. The entire variable domain, with the rest obtained from reference TRBV7-2 and TRBJ2-3, is as follows: GAGVSQSPSNKVTEKGKDVELRCDPISGHTALYWYRQSLGQGLEFLIYFQGNSAPDKSGLPSDRFSAERTGGSVSTLTIQRTQQEDSAVYLCASRTHSGRTDTQYFGPGTRLTVL.

The rearrangement joins TRBV27 to TRBJ2-3; 9 nucleotides line up with TRBD2. The V and J ends lost 3 bases and 4 bases, in that order; junction bases with no gene match: 8. The CDR3 totals 16 residues. Germline V lookup: CDR1 MNHEY, CDR2 SMNVEV (reference sequence). Written as DNA, the CDR3 is TGTGCCAGCAGTTTTAGAGCGGGGGGCCTGCCAGATACGCAGTATTTT. This encodes CASSFRAGGLPDTQYF.